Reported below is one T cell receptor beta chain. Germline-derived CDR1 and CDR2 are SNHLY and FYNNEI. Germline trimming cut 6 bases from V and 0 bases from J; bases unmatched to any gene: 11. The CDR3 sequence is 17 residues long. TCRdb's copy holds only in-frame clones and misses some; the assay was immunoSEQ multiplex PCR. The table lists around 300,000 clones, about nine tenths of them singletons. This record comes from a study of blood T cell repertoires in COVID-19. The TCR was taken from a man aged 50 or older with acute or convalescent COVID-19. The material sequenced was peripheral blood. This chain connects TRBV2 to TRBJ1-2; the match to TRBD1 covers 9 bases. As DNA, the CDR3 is TGTGCCAGCAGAGCGATAGGACAGGGGATCTCTAACTATGGCTACACCTTC. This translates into CASRAIGQGISNYGYTF. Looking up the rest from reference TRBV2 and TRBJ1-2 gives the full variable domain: EPEVTQTPSHQVTQMGQEVILRCVPISNHLYFYWYRQILGQKVEFLVSFYNNEISEKSEIFDDQFSVERPDGSNFTLKIRSTKLEDSAMYFCASRAIGQGISNYGYTFGSGTRLTVV.